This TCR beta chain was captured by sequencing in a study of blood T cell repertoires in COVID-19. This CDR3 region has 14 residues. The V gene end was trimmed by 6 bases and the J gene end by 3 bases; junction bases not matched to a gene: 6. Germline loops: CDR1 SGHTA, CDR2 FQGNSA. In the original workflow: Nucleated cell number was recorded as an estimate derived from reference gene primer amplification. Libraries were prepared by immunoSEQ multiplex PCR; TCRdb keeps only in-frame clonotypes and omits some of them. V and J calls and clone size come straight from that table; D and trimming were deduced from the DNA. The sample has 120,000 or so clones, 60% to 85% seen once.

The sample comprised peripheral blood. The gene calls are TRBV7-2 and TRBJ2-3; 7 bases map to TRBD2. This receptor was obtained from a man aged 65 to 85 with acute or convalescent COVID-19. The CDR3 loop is CASSPTSYTDTQYF. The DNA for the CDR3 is TGTGCCAGCAGTCCGACTAGCTATACAGATACGCAGTATTTT.